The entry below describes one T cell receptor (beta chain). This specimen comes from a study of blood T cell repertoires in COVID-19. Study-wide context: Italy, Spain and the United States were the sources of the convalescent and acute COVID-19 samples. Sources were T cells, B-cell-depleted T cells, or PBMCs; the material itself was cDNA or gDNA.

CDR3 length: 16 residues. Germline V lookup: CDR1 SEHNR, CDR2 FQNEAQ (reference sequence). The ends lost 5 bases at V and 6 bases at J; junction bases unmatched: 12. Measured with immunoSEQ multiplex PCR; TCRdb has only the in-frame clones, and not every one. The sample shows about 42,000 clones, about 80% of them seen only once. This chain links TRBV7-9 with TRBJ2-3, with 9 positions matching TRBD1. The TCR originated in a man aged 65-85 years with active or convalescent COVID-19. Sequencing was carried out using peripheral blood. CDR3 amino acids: CASSPGGTGFMDTQYF. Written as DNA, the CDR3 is TGTGCCAGCAGCCCAGGGGGGACAGGGTTTATGGATACGCAGTATTTT.